The present T cell receptor (beta chain) was sequenced within a study of cytomegalovirus exposure and HLA in healthy donors (dated by TCRdb to the late 2010s). In terms of the full investigation: An earlier analysis of roughly 630 of the donors reported 250 to 300 Gb of sequence data and more than 90 million unique TCR beta sequences from roughly 180 million T cells. Roughly 300 gigabases of sequencing data and approximately 85 million unique TCR sequences were included in an early release covering roughly 600 HLA-typed donors. Of the 300 to 500 genotyped donors, 81% were placed in the genetic ancestry cluster associated with self-reported Caucasian donors. The study was designed to test whether signatures of past pathogen exposure could be identified by cataloging public T cell receptors. The study profiled the T cell repertoires of 550 to 700 subjects by immunosequencing and related them to cytomegalovirus serostatus. In addition to the first cohort of 500 to 850 subjects, a separate validation cohort of 100 to 150 different subjects was used. High-throughput TCR immunosequencing, statistical association of individual TCRs with disease status, and machine learning were combined to predict cytomegalovirus infection status. A later analysis re-examined previously published TCR beta repertoires from several hundred donors and added high-resolution HLA genotyping to investigate patterns of TCR occurrence. The later analysis used no new phenotypic data to find candidate immune exposures, relying instead on TCR beta sequences and their occurrence across donors. To decide whether each TCR beta V gene segment behaved as functional or pseudogenic, an earlier analysis of some 540 of the donors relied on high-throughput TCR beta sequencing. Donor age, sex, ethnicity and CMV serostatus were collected together with the repertoire data. A later genetic analysis used genome-wide SNP genotypes for about 55% of the 666 donors, treating that subset as a discovery cohort. All discovery cohort repertoires had been generated on a single sequencing platform. HLA typing included class I and class II loci at four-digit resolution. Typing coverage varied by locus: 629-630 donors for A, B, C, DRB1 and DQB1; around 560 for DQA1; about 570 for DPA1; 450 to 480 for DPB1. Several DR-DQ haplotypes were handled as single units for association and clustering because linkage in the cohort was strong. Among 300 to 500 genotyped donors of the cohort, an average of around 220,000 unique TCR beta nucleotide sequences was sequenced per donor, of which about 19% were non-productive. What the authors observed across the whole study: The authors suggested that the approach could potentially be extended to other disease states and immunological phenotypes. Because HLA typing was missing for some donors at each locus, association tests included only the typed subset. Cytomegalovirus status was reported to be diagnosed by the classifier with high specificity and sensitivity in both the original and validation cohorts. The cohort was sequenced for TCR beta chains only, and without alpha or paired-chain data the features that could be detected were limited. An association between a missense DCLRE1C variant and V-gene and J-gene trimming of TCR beta chains was found in a later genetic analysis and replicated in an independent cohort. When HLA alleles, especially DR and DQ, strongly co-occurred, attributing TCR associations to individual alleles was difficult. CMV serostatus was the only immune exposure information available for the cohort. Most CMV-associated TCR beta chains appeared to be HLA-restricted in a later analysis, and the HLA associations seemed to be driven largely by CMV exposure. A further reported finding was that TCR beta sequences accurately predicted the HLA-A and HLA-B alleles for most subjects in the first cohort. Correlated functional status among segregating V segments might be attributable to linkage disequilibrium, but an unknown experimental factor could not be ruled out. A later analysis found that HLA-associated TCR beta chains were more clonally expanded and had lower generation probabilities than equally common non-associated chains. Some IMGT-functional V segments, including TRBV6-2 and TRBV6-3, could not be distinguished by the 87-base-pair reads and were therefore excluded. A total of some 180 TCR beta chains were listed by the study as associated with cytomegalovirus. Sequencing depth was assumed to be roughly uniform across donors in the presence/absence analyses, though that assumption may not hold. Because counts were too low, some 16 rarely observed V segments, including chromosome 9 orphons, were excluded from the earlier analysis of around 590 of the donors. A later genetic analysis reported fewer N-insertions in productive TCRs among donors in an Asian-associated ancestry cluster than the approximately 700-donor mean. In a later analysis, the rate of TCR association differed among HLA loci, with DRB1 alleles having the most associated TCRs and HLA-C alleles having the fewest. In a later analysis, around 15,000 TCR beta sequences were associated with specific HLA alleles at a false discovery rate of 0.05. Most TCR sequences were observed very rarely across donors, whereas some public TCRs were present in many individuals. A group of highly shared sequence variants was considered likely to be a technical artifact of the sequencing pipeline. Three of the identified cytomegalovirus-associated TCR beta chains were confirmed in vitro to be specific for cytomegalovirus antigens. An earlier analysis of around 540 of the donors showed that most TCR beta V segments appeared in productive rearrangements either about 87% or about 30% of the time, which broadly matched IMGT annotations. Several of the top co-occurrence clusters appeared to be linked to parvovirus B19, influenza, CMV and Epstein-Barr virus, according to a later analysis.

Libraries were constructed by the immunoSEQ multiplex PCR assay. For the multiplex PCR, a mixture combining 60 forward primers for TCR Vbeta segments and 13 reverse primers for TCR Jbeta segments was used. The CDR3 region of rearranged TCR beta genes was amplified from genomic DNA with a multiplex PCR assay. The Illumina HiSeq System was used to sequence the amplified TCR beta libraries as 87-base-pair reads. The paper's processing steps were these. In a later analysis, around 80 million unique TCR beta chains were counted across the 690 or so repertoires, and roughly 11 million of these chains were shared by at least two donors. To remove PCR and sequencing errors, raw reads were error-corrected and collapsed into unique sequences using a nearest-neighbor algorithm that merged closely related sequences. Alignment of CDR3 sequences to IMGT reference sequences was used to assign V, D and J gene segments. For a sequence to be retained, at least a six-nucleotide match to both a V gene segment and a J gene segment was required. A rearrangement counted as productive if the CDR3 had no stop codons and remained in frame with V and J, and every other rearrangement counted as non-productive. Following IMGT convention, CDR3 was defined as the stretch from the second conserved V-encoded cysteine up to the conserved J-encoded phenylalanine. Sequences without an unambiguous match to a single V gene segment were excluded from the earlier analysis of about 600 of the donors. In an earlier analysis of around 600 of the donors, V segments were called functional above 56.7% productive rearrangements and were called segregating when the between-donor standard deviation exceeded 5%. A statistical classification framework was built to diagnose cytomegalovirus status from the catalog of TCR beta chain sequences. V and J gene assignment, in a later analysis, came from comparing TCR nucleotide sequences with IMGT/GENE-DB human TR gene sequences. In a later analysis, CDR3 sequences and most-parsimonious VDJ recombination scenarios were assigned using the TCRdist pipeline. A later analysis defined each TCR beta chain by its CDR3 amino acid sequence plus V-gene family, and excluded reads lacking a unique V-gene family. In a later analysis, fewer than 600 highly shared, low-generation-probability nucleotide sequences were removed to address suspected cross-contamination and a sequencing artifact. For each public chain, a later analysis derived a clonal expansion index from normalized ranks of inferred template counts within each repertoire. Generation probabilities in a later analysis came from a VDJ recombination model fitted to out-of-frame rearrangements, and those results were checked against IGoR. A later analysis scored TCR-TCR, TCR-HLA and TCR-CMV co-occurrence with hypergeometric tests, applying a repertoire-size bias correction to TCR pairs. A later analysis estimated false discovery rates by permuting HLA or CMV assignments 20 times. In a later analysis, co-occurring TCRs were grouped with DBSCAN, and TCRdist sequence similarity was added when clustering was performed within HLA-allele-positive subsets. Co-occurrence clustering excluded repertoires with fewer than 30,000 or more than 120,000 public chains, plus five with anomalous nucleotide sharing. In TCRdb, the immuneACCESS table is reduced to in-frame sequences with V and J assigned. These tables do not hold every clone; where another copy was compared, an unresolved V gene accounts for under half, and the others remain unexplained. The DNA was the basis for D and trimming; V, J and clone size are from that table. Here the sample has more than 150,000 clones; 65% to 80% occur a single time. About 2.9% of the sample rests with the top ten.

At the junction V is shortened by 0 bases and J by 9 bases; bases outside the gene matches: 11. The germline V gene supplies CDR1 SGHRS and CDR2 YFSETQ. Taken from cysteine to phenylalanine, the CDR3 has 17 residues. The CDR3 DNA has 51 bases and is translated from base 1. With regard to this clone: The target of this receptor is not known. No qualities accompany the bases; no much larger clone lies one base away.

The cohort comprised more than 550 healthy bone marrow donors. Cohort members were all nominally healthy when sampled, although unrecorded immune exposures were likely present. The donor tested CMV seropositive and was one of the 289 seropositive cohort members. A peripheral blood sample was provided by each donor, and peripheral blood mononuclear cells were used for TCR beta sequencing. Genomic DNA was extracted from the blood cell samples with the Qiagen DNeasy Blood Extraction Kit. The TCR comes from a woman between 50 and 59 years old in good health and CMV-seropositive. The sequenced sample consisted of PBMCs. The chain joins TRBV5-1 to TRBJ2-1, with TRBD2 matching 11 junction bases. The sequence in DNA is TGCGCCAGCAGCTTGGCCGGGGTAGCGGGAGGGCCGTCTGAGCAGTTCTTC. The resulting protein is CASSLAGVAGGPSEQFF.